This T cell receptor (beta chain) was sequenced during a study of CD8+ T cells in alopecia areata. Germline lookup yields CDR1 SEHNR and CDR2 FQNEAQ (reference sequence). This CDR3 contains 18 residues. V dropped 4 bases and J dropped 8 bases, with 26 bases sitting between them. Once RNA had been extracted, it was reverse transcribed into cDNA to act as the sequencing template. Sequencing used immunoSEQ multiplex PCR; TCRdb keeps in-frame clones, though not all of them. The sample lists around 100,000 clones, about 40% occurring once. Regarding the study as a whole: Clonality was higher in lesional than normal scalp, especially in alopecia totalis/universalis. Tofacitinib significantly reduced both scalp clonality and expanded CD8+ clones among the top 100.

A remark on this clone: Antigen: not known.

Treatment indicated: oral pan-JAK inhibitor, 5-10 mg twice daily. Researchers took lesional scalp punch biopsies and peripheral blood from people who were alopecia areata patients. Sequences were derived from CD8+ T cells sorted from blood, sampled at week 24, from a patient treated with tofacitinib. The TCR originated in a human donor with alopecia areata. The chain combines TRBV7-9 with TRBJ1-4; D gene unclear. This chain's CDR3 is CASSSSSEFDAPGEKLFF. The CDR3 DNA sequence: TGTGCCAGCAGCTCTAGCTCCGAATTTGACGCACCGGGAGAAAAACTGTTTTTT.